Listed below are T cell receptor beta chains from one sample, sequenced in a study of shared clonotypes between healthy human individuals. The assay was immunoSEQ multiplex PCR, and TCRdb's table has in-frame clones only and misses some. The table has roughly 2,000,000 clones, about 93% seen once. Sequencing was carried out using naive CD8+ T cells from PBMCs. Every receptor here comes from a man aged 18 to 30 in good health. Some clones in this sample may be carry-over from other donors' samples. Each CDR3 is given with its conserved first and last residue. Fields, in order: V gene, CDR3 length, J gene, CDR3 protein.

v_gene: TRBV5-1
len: 14
j_gene: TRBJ2-3
CDR3aa: CASSFRQGADTQYF

v_gene: TRBV11-2
len: 16
j_gene: TRBJ2-2
CDR3aa: CASSLVLAALTGELFF

v_gene: TRBV7-9
len: 16
j_gene: TRBJ2-1
CDR3aa: CASSPNSRDRTGEQFF

v_gene: TRBV9
len: 15
j_gene: TRBJ2-7
CDR3aa: CASSVAGSGIYEQYF

v_gene: TRBV27
len: 15
j_gene: TRBJ2-7
CDR3aa: CATAPVGAGNYEQYF

v_gene: TRBV4-3
len: 12
j_gene: TRBJ1-6
CDR3aa: CASSHDYRDLHF

v_gene: TRBV19
len: 12
j_gene: TRBJ2-7
CDR3aa: CASSGPLREQYF

v_gene: TRBV28
len: 13
j_gene: TRBJ2-1
CDR3aa: CASSLYGPNEQFF

v_gene: TRBV27
len: 14
j_gene: TRBJ2-2
CDR3aa: CASRVAGVGGELFF

v_gene: TRBV27
len: 15
j_gene: TRBJ2-3
CDR3aa: CASSVGCRGSDTQYF

v_gene: TRBV27
len: 16
j_gene: TRBJ1-2
CDR3aa: CASSLYGTGRVDGYTF

v_gene: TRBV29-1
len: 15
j_gene: TRBJ2-3
CDR3aa: CSVEDQLAGGDTQYF

v_gene: TRBV5-1
len: 15
j_gene: TRBJ2-3
CDR3aa: CASRTGTASTDTQYF

v_gene: TRBV5-1
len: 16
j_gene: TRBJ2-7
CDR3aa: CASSLAGSGSRNEQYF

v_gene: TRBV6-5
len: 12
j_gene: TRBJ1-2
CDR3aa: CASGTGGSGYTF

v_gene: TRBV9
len: 16
j_gene: TRBJ2-3
CDR3aa: CASSAGTSELTDTQYF

v_gene: TRBV1
len: 18
j_gene: TRBJ1-5
CDR3aa: CTSSQDQDRTFSNQPQHF

v_gene: TRBV7-6
len: 16
j_gene: TRBJ1-6
CDR3aa: CASSSITGTRNSPLHF

v_gene: TRBV25-1
len: 11
j_gene: TRBJ1-2
CDR3aa: CASSAGYGYTF

v_gene: TRBV27
len: 11
j_gene: TRBJ2-5
CDR3aa: CASRHGETQYF

v_gene: TRBV19
len: 15
j_gene: TRBJ2-7
CDR3aa: CASSPRTDGLYEQYF

v_gene: TRBV25-1
len: 15
j_gene: TRBJ1-3
CDR3aa: CASSPRGGTGNTIYF

v_gene: TRBV11-2
len: 15
j_gene: TRBJ2-5
CDR3aa: CASSLEAGGGETQYF

v_gene: TRBV11-2
len: 14
j_gene: TRBJ2-7
CDR3aa: CASSSGTGYYEQYF

v_gene: TRBV6-1
len: 12
j_gene: TRBJ2-7
CDR3aa: CTVAGAPLEQYF

v_gene: TRBV29-1
len: 13
j_gene: TRBJ2-7
CDR3aa: CSVEDRLAEGEYF

v_gene: TRBV7-9
len: 13
j_gene: TRBJ1-1
CDR3aa: CASSRDPGTEAFF

v_gene: TRBV7-9
len: 13
j_gene: TRBJ1-1
CDR3aa: CASSSTLDTEAFF

v_gene: TRBV9
len: 18
j_gene: TRBJ2-1
CDR3aa: CASSVRLAGGPSYNEQFF

v_gene: TRBV30
len: 13
j_gene: TRBJ1-1
CDR3aa: CAWSVGGRTEAFF

v_gene: TRBV7-9
len: 14
j_gene: TRBJ2-5
CDR3aa: CASSLASGPETQYF

v_gene: TRBV6-5
len: 14
j_gene: TRBJ2-2
CDR3aa: CASSHRQPTGELFF

v_gene: TRBV6-5
len: 13
j_gene: TRBJ2-7
CDR3aa: CASRQLAVSEQYF

v_gene: TRBV9
len: 14
j_gene: TRBJ1-1
CDR3aa: CASSVGGTNTEAFF

v_gene: TRBV11-2
len: 11
j_gene: TRBJ1-2
CDR3aa: CASSSGYGYTF

v_gene: TRBV4-1
len: 16
j_gene: TRBJ2-7
CDR3aa: CASSQDPGTSGYEQYF

v_gene: TRBV27
len: 16
j_gene: TRBJ2-5
CDR3aa: CASSRTRLAGLETQYF

v_gene: TRBV29-1
len: 12
j_gene: TRBJ1-1
CDR3aa: CSVGPGYTEAFF

v_gene: TRBV28
len: 17
j_gene: TRBJ2-7
CDR3aa: CASSLSSARGDFYEQYF

v_gene: TRBV28
len: 16
j_gene: TRBJ2-1
CDR3aa: CASSLLPSGRVNEQFF

v_gene: TRBV21-1
len: 17
j_gene: TRBJ2-1
CDR3aa: CASSKRQAGGCHNEQFF

v_gene: TRBV7-6
len: 15
j_gene: TRBJ1-3
CDR3aa: CASSVDTASGNTIYF

v_gene: TRBV7-9
len: 14
j_gene: TRBJ1-1
CDR3aa: CASSRTSWGTEAFF

v_gene: TRBV6-5
len: 12
j_gene: TRBJ1-5
CDR3aa: CASTGPNQPQHF

v_gene: TRBV15
len: 14
j_gene: TRBJ2-2
CDR3aa: CATSRAGNTGELFF

v_gene: TRBV4-3
len: 18
j_gene: TRBJ2-1
CDR3aa: CASSQDAVAGGPYNEQFF

v_gene: TRBV9
len: 12
j_gene: TRBJ2-2
CDR3aa: CASSAEGQKLFF

v_gene: TRBV5-1
len: 17
j_gene: TRBJ2-1
CDR3aa: CASSSEGLLGSYNEQFF

v_gene: TRBV15
len: 18
j_gene: TRBJ2-1
CDR3aa: CATSRLKKRPSSYNEQFF

v_gene: TRBV27
len: 14
j_gene: NA
CDR3aa: CASSLWRGSYEQYF

v_gene: TRBV10-2
len: 14
j_gene: TRBJ2-7
CDR3aa: CASSDLGSSYEQYF

v_gene: TRBV27
len: 16
j_gene: TRBJ2-7
CDR3aa: CASSPRDGPVTHEQYF

v_gene: TRBV5-1
len: 15
j_gene: TRBJ2-5
CDR3aa: CASSFGLAAQETQYF